These 8 T cell receptor beta chains share one sample of origin, sequenced in a study of OX40 agonist ivuxolimab in advanced cancers. Generated by immunoSEQ multiplex PCR, the TCRdb table keeps only in-frame clones and is missing some. Here the sample spans about 83,000 clones, roughly 93% being singletons. Sequences were derived from CD4+ or CD8+ T cells sorted from blood, sampled in a trial of the OX40 agonist ivuxolimab. These receptors were taken from an adult with an advanced solid tumor such as melanoma, head and neck, liver or kidney cancer.

V is TRBV11-2 and J is TRBJ2-2, with 7 nucleotides matching TRBD2. The CDR3 spans 17 residues. Germline trimming cut 5 bases from V and 1 base from J; bases unmatched to any gene: 10. Looked up from germline, CDR1 is SGHAT and CDR2 is FQNNGV. This CDR3 reads CASSRLGLAVNTGELFF. The CDR3 nucleotides are TGTGCCAGCAGCCGACTCGGCCTAGCGGTGAACACCGGGGAGCTGTTTTTT.

The CDR3 DNA follows: TGTGCCAGCAGCTTCAGACAGGGCACAGATACGCAGTATTTT. Its translation: CASSFRQGTDTQYF. The rearrangement links TRBV9 to TRBJ2-3, with D tentatively TRBD1 (6 bases). Germline CDR1 and CDR2: SGDLS and YYNGEE. This CDR3 comprises 14 residues. The V and J ends lost 4 bases and 1 base respectively, with 10 bases between them.

This clone has just one count. The chain has TRBV11-2 and TRBJ1-3; 9 bases match TRBD1. The CDR3 is 14 amino acids. The J segment lost 1 base and the V segment lost 5 bases, leaving 0 bases of the junction unmatched. In germline, CDR1 is SGHAT, CDR2 FQNNGV. Written as DNA, the CDR3 is TGTGCCAGCAGCGACAGGGGGTCTGGAAACACCATATATTTT. As protein: CASSDRGSGNTIYF.

The chain couples TRBV29-1 to TRBJ1-1; 9 bases line up with TRBD1. This CDR3 has 13 residues. V dropped 5 bases and J dropped 3; count of bases not matched to a gene: 4. CDR1 and CDR2 from the germline V gene are SQVTM and ANQGSEA. CDR3 DNA sequence: TGCAGCGTTTACAGGGGGCTTGACACTGAAGCTTTCTTT. It codes for CSVYRGLDTEAFF.

The rearrangement joins TRBV4-3 to TRBJ2-6; TRBD1 might be the D (5 bases). V was trimmed by 1 base and J by 4 bases, leaving 11 bases between them. The CDR3 runs 16 residues. In germline, CDR1 is LGHNA, CDR2 YSLEER. CDR3 sequence: CASSQAGHLGANVLTF. CDR3 coding DNA: TGCGCCAGCAGCCAAGCAGGACATCTGGGGGCCAACGTCCTGACTTTC.

The CDR3 sequence is CAWRASGYGYTF. The DNA of the CDR3 is TGTGCCTGGAGGGCTTCGGGTTATGGCTACACCTTC. This rearrangement joins TRBV30 to TRBJ1-2; D call uncertain. The germline V gene has CDR1 GTSNPN and CDR2 SVGIG (reference sequence). The ends were cut back, 3 bases at V and 5 bases at J, with 10 bases in the middle. The CDR3 has 12 residues.

The chain couples TRBV27 to TRBJ2-7; 7 bases are shared with TRBD1. Germline CDR1 reads MNHEY; CDR2 reads SMNVEV (reference sequence). The V segment lost 5 bases and the J segment 7 bases; nucleotides outside the gene matches: 2. This CDR3 spans 11 amino acids. CDR3 region: CASSTGDEQYF. In nucleotides, the CDR3 is TGTGCCAGCAGTACAGGGGATGAGCAGTACTTC.

This chain joins TRBV9 and TRBJ1-2; TRBD1 is a possible D gene (5 bases). Germline CDR1 is SGDLS and CDR2 is YYNGEE. V dropped 4 bases and J dropped 1 base, with 11 bases sitting between them. This CDR3 comprises 14 residues. CDR3 in amino acids: CASSSNGGNYGYTF. DNA for the CDR3: TGTGCCAGCAGCTCCAATGGGGGTAACTATGGCTACACCTTC.